This entry is about one TCR beta chain. The antigen this receptor binds is unknown. Within one base of it there is no much larger clone, and no base qualities were kept. TRIzol reagent was used to extract blood RNA from unsorted whole blood, while the DNeasy Blood & Tissue kit provided the germline DNA. At the time of sampling, the patients had chronic HBV infection and had not received any treatment. Before surgery, about 4 milliliters of peripheral blood were collected into K2EDTA tubes. This specimen comes from a study of tumor-infiltrating lymphocytes in primary liver carcinoma (dated by TCRdb to about 2017). With regard to the full study: Surgical resection was performed in China between late 2015 and 2016 on about 5 patients with histopathologically diagnosed primary liver carcinoma. The five patients had tumors staged T1-T3 N0M0, with maximum diameters ranging from about 4.2 to 11 cm. Samples yielded roughly 3.65 to 7.5 million productive TCRbeta reads; read depth did not differ significantly between tissue types. A total of roughly 35 specimens from 5 patients, comprising roughly 25 tumor regions, 5 adjacent noncancerous liver tissues and 5 peripheral blood samples, were covered by TCRbeta repertoire sequencing. Of the five patients, three men and two women aged 30 to 69 years, four had hepatocellular carcinoma and one had combined HCC and intrahepatic cholangiocarcinoma. Repertoires from technical replicates were highly reproducible, with mean shared-clone rates about 0.9 and correlation coefficients above 0.95. Across five regions of each liver tumor, along with adjacent normal tissue and blood, the study brought together TCRbeta repertoire sequencing, expression microarrays and whole-exome sequencing. Overall results and qualifications from the work: Consistent with antigen-driven expansion, pairs of tumor regions showed higher repertoire overlap (mean roughly 36%) than either tumor-adjacent pairs (about 17%) or tumor-blood pairs (around 15%). The study included only a few patients, and the authors note findings should be validated in a larger study. Only the TCR beta chain was sequenced, so true repertoire diversity is likely underestimated because unpaired alpha chains were not captured. Since the samples were bulk and unsorted, there was no way to compare CD4+ and CD8+ T cell repertoires. A significantly larger repertoire fraction was made up by the top 250 clones in tumors than in blood (p = 0.039).

V loses 5 bases of germline sequence and J loses 2 bases, and the interval between the two ends is 16 bases. CDR1 and CDR2 are drawn from the germline V gene: MDHEN, SYDVKM. The CDR3 numbers 16 residues from cysteine through phenylalanine. Kept here is only the CDR3 DNA, which spans 48 bases and is read in frame from base 1. A constant-region primer and ProtoScript II reverse transcriptase were used to reverse-transcribe TCRbeta-specific cDNA from roughly 0.55 ug total RNA. Construction of the TCRbeta libraries relied on three nested rounds of multiplex PCR, following a slightly modified ARM-PCR procedure. Multiplex TRBV1-TRBV30 forward primers and a Cbeta reverse primer were used in the first two PCR rounds, each of which was run for roughly 10 cycles. Sample barcodes and Illumina adapters were added in a final 25-cycle PCR with Deep VentR polymerase. Before sequencing, amplicons between 200 and 500 bp were purified from gel using a QIAquick gel extraction kit. An Illumina HiSeq 2500 was used to sequence the TCRbeta amplicons, generating 250-bp paired-end reads. The original pipeline was this. Reads were quality-trimmed with Trimmomatic v0.33, and paired reads were merged with FLASH v1.2.11 to recover full CDR3 sequences. V, D and J germline segments were assigned to the rearranged TCRbeta sequences by MiGEC v1.2.1b. VDJtools v1.0.0 computed clonotype statistics and Shannon-Wiener diversity indices. Except for diversity analysis, only the 250 most abundant clonotypes of each sample were used in subsequent analyses to reduce sampling bias. Clones were called with MiXCR by TCRdb after fastp trimmed the public reads at Q25, and only in-frame beta chains were retained. Identical CDR3 protein sequences are pooled into one entry, listed with their most common genes and DNA. Clone size and V and J calls follow TCRdb, not the original study. Within this sample are about 200,000 distinct CDR3 sequences, with approximately 64% of them counted one time only. In total, the top ten clones hold roughly 7% of the sample.

The chain joins TRBV28 to TRBJ1-5; TRBD1 is perhaps the D gene, given 6 matching bases. The receptor comes from a woman aged 55-69 years with primary liver carcinoma and hepatitis B virus infection. The sequenced sample was peripheral blood. The sequenced DNA is TGTGCCAGCAGTCTAAGGGGGGGCGGCCGCAATCAGCCCCAGCATTTT. Its protein is CASSLRGGGRNQPQHF.